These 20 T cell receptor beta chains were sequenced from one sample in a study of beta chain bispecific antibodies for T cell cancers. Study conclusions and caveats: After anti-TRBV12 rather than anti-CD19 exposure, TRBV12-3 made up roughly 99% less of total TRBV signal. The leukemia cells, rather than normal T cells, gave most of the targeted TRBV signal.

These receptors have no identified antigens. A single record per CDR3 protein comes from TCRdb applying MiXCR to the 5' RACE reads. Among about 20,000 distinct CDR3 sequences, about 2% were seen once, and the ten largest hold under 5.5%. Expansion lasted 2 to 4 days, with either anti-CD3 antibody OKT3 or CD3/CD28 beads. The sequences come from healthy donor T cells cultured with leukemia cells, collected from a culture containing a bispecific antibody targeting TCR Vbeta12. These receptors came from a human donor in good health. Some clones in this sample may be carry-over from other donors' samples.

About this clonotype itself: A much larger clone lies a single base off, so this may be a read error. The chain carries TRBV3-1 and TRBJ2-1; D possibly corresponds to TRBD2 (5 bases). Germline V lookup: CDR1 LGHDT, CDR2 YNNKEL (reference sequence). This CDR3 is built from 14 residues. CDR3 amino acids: CASSQGSSYNEQLF. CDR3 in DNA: TGTGCCAGCAGTCAAGGGAGCTCCTACAATGAGCAGCTCTTC.

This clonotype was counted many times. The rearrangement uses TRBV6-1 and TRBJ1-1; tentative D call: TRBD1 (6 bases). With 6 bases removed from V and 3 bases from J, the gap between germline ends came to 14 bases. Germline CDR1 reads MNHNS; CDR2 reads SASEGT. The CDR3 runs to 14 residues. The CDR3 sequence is CASSDGQFHTEAFF. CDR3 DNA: TGTGCCAGCAGCGACGGACAGTTTCACACTGAAGCTTTCTTT.

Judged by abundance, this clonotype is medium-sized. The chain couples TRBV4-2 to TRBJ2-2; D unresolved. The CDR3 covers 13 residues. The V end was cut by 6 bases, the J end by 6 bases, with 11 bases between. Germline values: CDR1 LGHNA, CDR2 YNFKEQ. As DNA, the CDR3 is TGTGCCAGCAGAGAGACCGGTCCCGGGGAGCTGTTTTTT. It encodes CASRETGPGELFF.

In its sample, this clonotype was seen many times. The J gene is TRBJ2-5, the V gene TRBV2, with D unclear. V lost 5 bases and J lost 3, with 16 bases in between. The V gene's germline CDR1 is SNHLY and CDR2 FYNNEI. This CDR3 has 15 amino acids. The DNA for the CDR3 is TGTGCCAGCAGTAAGTCGGAGAACTATGAAGAGACCCAGTACTTC. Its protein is CASSKSENYEETQYF.

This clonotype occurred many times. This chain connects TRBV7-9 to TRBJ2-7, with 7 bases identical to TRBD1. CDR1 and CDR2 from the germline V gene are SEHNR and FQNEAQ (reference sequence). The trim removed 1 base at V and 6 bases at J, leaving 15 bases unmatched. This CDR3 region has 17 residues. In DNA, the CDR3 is TGTGCCAGCAGCTTAGGGGGGCTAGGGGGCGCGAAGAGCGAGCAGTACTTC. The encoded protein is CASSLGGLGGAKSEQYF.

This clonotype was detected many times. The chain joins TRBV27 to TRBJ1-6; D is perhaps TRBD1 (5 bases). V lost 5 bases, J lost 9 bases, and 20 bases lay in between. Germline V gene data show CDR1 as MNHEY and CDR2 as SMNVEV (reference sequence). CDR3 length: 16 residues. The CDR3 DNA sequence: TGTGCCAGCAGTCCACCCCGGACTTGGGGGGGTTCACCCCTCCACTTT. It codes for CASSPPRTWGGSPLHF.

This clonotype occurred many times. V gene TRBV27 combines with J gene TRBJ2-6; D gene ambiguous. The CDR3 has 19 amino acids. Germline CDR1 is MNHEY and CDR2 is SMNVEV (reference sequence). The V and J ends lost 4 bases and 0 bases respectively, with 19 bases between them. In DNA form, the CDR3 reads TGTGCCAGCAGTTCATATGCCCCTTGGCAGAGCTCTGGGGCCAACGTCCTGACTTTC. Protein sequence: CASSSYAPWQSSGANVLTF.

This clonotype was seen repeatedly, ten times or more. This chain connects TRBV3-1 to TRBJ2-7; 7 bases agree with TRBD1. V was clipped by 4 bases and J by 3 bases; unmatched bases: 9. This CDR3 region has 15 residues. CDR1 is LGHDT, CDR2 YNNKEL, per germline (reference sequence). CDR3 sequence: CASSPPGGELYEQYF. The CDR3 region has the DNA TGTGCCAGCAGCCCTCCAGGGGGAGAACTCTACGAGCAGTACTTC.

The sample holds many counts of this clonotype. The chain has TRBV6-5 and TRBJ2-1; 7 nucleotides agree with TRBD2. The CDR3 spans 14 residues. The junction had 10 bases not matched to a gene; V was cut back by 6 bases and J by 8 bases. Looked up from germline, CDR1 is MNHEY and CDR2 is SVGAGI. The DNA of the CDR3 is TGTGCCAGCAGGGGCGGGGGAACCGACTATGAGCAGTTCTTC. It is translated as CASRGGGTDYEQFF.

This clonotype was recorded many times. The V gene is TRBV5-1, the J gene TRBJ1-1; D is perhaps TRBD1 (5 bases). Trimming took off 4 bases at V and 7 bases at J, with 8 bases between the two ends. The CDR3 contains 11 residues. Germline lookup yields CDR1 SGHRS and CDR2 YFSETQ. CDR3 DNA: TGCGCCAGCAGCGATGGACATGAAGCTTTCTTT. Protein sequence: CASSDGHEAFF.

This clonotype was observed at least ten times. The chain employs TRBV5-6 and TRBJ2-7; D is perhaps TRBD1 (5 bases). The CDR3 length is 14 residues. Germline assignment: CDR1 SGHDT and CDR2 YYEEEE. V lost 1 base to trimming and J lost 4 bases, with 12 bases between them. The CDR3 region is CASSLSQGSYEQYF. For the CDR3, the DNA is TGTGCCAGCAGCTTGTCCCAGGGTAGTTACGAGCAGTACTTC.

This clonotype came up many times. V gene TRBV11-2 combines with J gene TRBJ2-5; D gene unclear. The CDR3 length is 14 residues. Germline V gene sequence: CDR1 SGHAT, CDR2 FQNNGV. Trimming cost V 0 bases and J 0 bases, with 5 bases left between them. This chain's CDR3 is CASSLEHHQETQYF. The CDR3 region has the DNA TGTGCCAGCAGCTTAGAGCACCACCAAGAGACCCAGTACTTC.

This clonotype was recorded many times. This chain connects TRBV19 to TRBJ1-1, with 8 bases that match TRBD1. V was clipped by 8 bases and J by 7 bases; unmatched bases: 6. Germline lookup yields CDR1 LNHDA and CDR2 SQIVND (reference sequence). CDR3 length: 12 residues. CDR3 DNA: TGTGCCAGTGACGGACAGGGTTATGAAGCTTTCTTT. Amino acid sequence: CASDGQGYEAFF.

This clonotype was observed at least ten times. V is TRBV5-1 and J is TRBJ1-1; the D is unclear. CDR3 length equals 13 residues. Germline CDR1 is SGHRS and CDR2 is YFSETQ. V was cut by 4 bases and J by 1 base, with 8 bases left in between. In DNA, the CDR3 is TGCGCCAGCAGCCACTCAGGGAACACTGAAGCTTTCTTT. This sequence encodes CASSHSGNTEAFF.

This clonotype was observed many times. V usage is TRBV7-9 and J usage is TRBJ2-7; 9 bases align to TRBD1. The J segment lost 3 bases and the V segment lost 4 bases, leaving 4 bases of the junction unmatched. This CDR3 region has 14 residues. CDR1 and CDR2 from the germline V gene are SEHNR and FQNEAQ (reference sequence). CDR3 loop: CASSWDREFYEQYF. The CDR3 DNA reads TGTGCCAGCAGCTGGGACAGGGAGTTCTACGAGCAGTACTTC.

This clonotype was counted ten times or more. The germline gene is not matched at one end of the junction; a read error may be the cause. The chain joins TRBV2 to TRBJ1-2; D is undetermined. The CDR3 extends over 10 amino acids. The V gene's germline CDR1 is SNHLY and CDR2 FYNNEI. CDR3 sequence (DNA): TGTGCCAGCAGTGACGCAGCCCTAGCCTTC. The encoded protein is CASSDAALAF.

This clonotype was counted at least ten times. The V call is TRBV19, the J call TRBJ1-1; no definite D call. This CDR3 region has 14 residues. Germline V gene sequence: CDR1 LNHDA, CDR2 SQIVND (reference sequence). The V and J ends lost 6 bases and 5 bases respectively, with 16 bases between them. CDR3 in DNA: TGTGCCAGTAGCTTCGACCAGGTGGAGACTGAAGCTTTCTTT. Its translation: CASSFDQVETEAFF.

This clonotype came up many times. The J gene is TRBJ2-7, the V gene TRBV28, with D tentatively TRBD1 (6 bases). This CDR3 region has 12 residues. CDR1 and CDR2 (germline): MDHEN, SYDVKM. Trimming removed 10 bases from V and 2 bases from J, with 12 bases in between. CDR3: CAISRTAYEQYF. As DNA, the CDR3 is TGTGCCATTTCGAGGACAGCCTACGAGCAGTACTTC.

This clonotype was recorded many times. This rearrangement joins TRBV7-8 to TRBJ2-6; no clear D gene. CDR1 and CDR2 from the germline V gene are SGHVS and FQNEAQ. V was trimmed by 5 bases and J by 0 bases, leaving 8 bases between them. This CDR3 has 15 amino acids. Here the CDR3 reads CASSQAVSGANVLTF. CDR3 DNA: TGTGCCAGCAGCCAAGCAGTCTCTGGGGCCAACGTCCTGACTTTC.

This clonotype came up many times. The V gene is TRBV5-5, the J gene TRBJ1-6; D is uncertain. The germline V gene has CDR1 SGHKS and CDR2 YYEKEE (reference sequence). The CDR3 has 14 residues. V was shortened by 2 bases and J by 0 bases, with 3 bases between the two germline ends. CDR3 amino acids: CASSFSSYNSPLHF. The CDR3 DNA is TGTGCCAGCAGCTTCAGCTCCTATAATTCACCCCTCCACTTT. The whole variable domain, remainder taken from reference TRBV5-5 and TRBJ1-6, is DAGVTQSPTHLIKTRGQQVTLRCSPISGHKSVSWYQQVLGQGPQFIFQYYEKEERGRGNFPDRFSARQFPNYSSELNVNALLLGDSALYLCASSFSSYNSPLHFGNGTRLTVT.